The source of this T cell receptor beta chain is a study of response to subunit inactivated influenza vaccine. From the RT-PCR reads, TCRdb called clonotypes with MiXCR, one entry per CDR3 protein. The repertoire holds around 470,000 distinct CDR3 sequences, with approximately 6.9% as singletons. This clonotype was seen ten or more times. Trimming cost V 6 bases and J 5 bases, with 16 bases left between them. Germline-derived CDR1 and CDR2 are MDHEN and SYDVKM. The CDR3 is made up of 14 amino acids. This clonotype originated in a man in his fifties or sixties who received an inactivated influenza vaccine. The chain combines TRBV28 with TRBJ2-5; D is perhaps TRBD2 (6 bases). Sequences were derived from PBMCs from blood, sampled 23 months after vaccination. The CDR3 is CASSPGGGMETQYF. The CDR3, as DNA: TGTGCCAGCAGCCCTGGTGGGGGGATGGAGACCCAGTACTTC.